The clone carrying this T cell receptor beta chain has just one count. Antigen unknown. The PCR had 60 Vbeta and 13 Jbeta primers. This table comes from immunoSEQ multiplex PCR, and its TCRdb copy is limited to in-frame clones, with some not included. The table has 150,000 or so clones, about 70% seen once. The data stem from a study of cytomegalovirus exposure and HLA in healthy donors. CDR1 MDHEN and CDR2 SYDVKM come from the germline V gene. J lost 3 bases, V lost 5 bases, and 7 bases had no gene match. The CDR3 is 15 amino acids. Study outcomes and limitations: A missense variant in DCLRE1C was later tied to TCR beta V- and J-gene trimming. Productive rates of about 90% or about 30% were seen for most TCR beta V segments in an earlier analysis.

The V call is TRBV28, the J call TRBJ2-1; the match to TRBD1 covers 7 bases. The sequencing sample was made of PBMCs. This TCR came from a young man in good health and CMV-seropositive. The CDR3 sequence is CASSQTGPLYNEQFF. The CDR3 DNA reads TGTGCCAGCAGTCAGACAGGGCCCCTCTACAATGAGCAGTTCTTC.